Sequencing of this T cell receptor (beta chain) was carried out in a study of PD-L1 blockade in urothelial cancer. The overall study: Bladder-origin urothelial cancer in males covered twenty-five of 29 patients. Sequenced tumors carried a median count of roughly 1,300 T cells.

The length of the CDR3 is 14 residues. V was pared by 8 bases and J by 5 bases, with 9 bases of the junction left unmatched. From germline, CDR1 is LNHDA and CDR2 SQIVND (reference sequence). Metastatic or locally advanced urothelial carcinoma was present in the patients. PCRs each included synthetic TCR analog templates spiked in. Repertoires were generated with immunoSEQ multiplex PCR, while TCRdb's copy carries only in-frame clones and drops some. The sample includes around 2,500 clones, around 33% seen only once; the top ten take 5% to 6.5%. Sequencing was performed on tumor tissue, taken before atezolizumab (anti-PD-L1) treatment. The sequence was obtained from a man aged 65 to 85 with urothelial cancer. The V call is TRBV19, the J call TRBJ1-1; 9 nucleotides align to TRBD1. CDR3 amino acids: CASCLGQGSTEAFF. Here the CDR3 DNA reads TGTGCCAGTTGTCTCGGACAGGGGAGTACTGAAGCTTTCTTT. The whole variable domain, remainder taken from reference TRBV19 and TRBJ1-1, is DGGITQSPKYLFRKEGQNVTLSCEQNLNHDAMYWYRQDPGQGLRLIYYSQIVNDFQKGDIAEGYSVSREKKESFPLTVTSAQKNPTAFYLCASCLGQGSTEAFFGQGTRLTVV.